These 3 T cell receptor beta chains share one sample of origin, sequenced in a study of T cell changes during pregnancy in multiple sclerosis. Sequenced by immunoSEQ multiplex PCR; TCRdb stores in-frame clones only, minus some. Counted here are some 64,000 clones, around 89% occurring once; the ten biggest clones make up roughly 0.9%. This specimen was peripheral blood, taken in the first trimester of pregnancy. The receptor source for this set is a female donor in good health, enrolled as a control in a pregnancy study.

The J gene is TRBJ1-6, the V gene TRBV25-1; perhaps TRBD1 as D (5 bases). Germline CDR1 reads MGHDK; CDR2 reads SYGVNS. Trimming cost V 3 bases and J 11 bases, with 14 bases left between them. The CDR3 loop spans 14 amino acids. CDR3 sequence (DNA): TGTGCCAGCAGTGAGGGGGGTAACTTGGCACCCCTCCACTTT. Protein sequence: CASSEGGNLAPLHF.

The rearrangement links TRBV5-1 to TRBJ1-1; 7 bases fit TRBD1. CDR3 length: 15 residues. CDR1 and CDR2 from the germline V gene are SGHRS and YFSETQ. The J segment lost 4 bases and the V segment lost 3 bases, leaving 9 bases of the junction unmatched. The CDR3 here is CASSWAPRDSTEAFF. As DNA, the CDR3 is TGCGCCAGCAGCTGGGCGCCTAGGGACAGCACTGAAGCTTTCTTT. The complete variable domain, with remaining parts taken from reference TRBV5-1 and TRBJ1-1, reads KAGVTQTPRYLIKTRGQQVTLSCSPISGHRSVSWYQQTPGQGLQFLFEYFSETQRNKGNFPGRFSGRQFSNSRSEMNVSTLELGDSALYLCASSWAPRDSTEAFFGQGTRLTVV.

The genes are TRBV4-3 and TRBJ1-5, with D possibly being TRBD1 (5 bases). The ends were cut back, 0 bases at V and 7 bases at J, with 16 bases in the middle. CDR3 length: 16 residues. In germline, CDR1 is LGHNA, CDR2 YSLEER. CDR3 sequence reads: CASSQDASGREQPQHF. The DNA for the CDR3 is TGCGCCAGCAGCCAAGATGCTTCGGGCAGGGAACAGCCCCAGCATTTT.